The TCR beta chain described here comes from a study of cytotoxic CD8 clonotypes in ibrutinib-treated CLL. Overall study context: Complete response was seen in 2 patients and partial in approximately 25; about 12 progressed and about 15 stayed remitted after a median around 6 years.

The table came from immunoSEQ multiplex PCR; TCRdb's copy has only in-frame clones and leaves some out. The sample gives about 150,000 clones, 70% to 80% of which show up once; 10% to 15% is in the top ten. Germline-derived CDR1 and CDR2 are MNHNY and SVGAGI (reference sequence). V lost 4 bases to trimming and J lost 3 bases; unmatched junction nucleotides: 8. The CDR3 covers 15 residues. Sequenced material: PBMCs, taken after 12 months of ibrutinib treatment. This chain uses TRBV6-6 with TRBJ1-2; 7 nucleotides match TRBD1. The receptor comes from a human donor with chronic lymphocytic leukemia. The CDR3 DNA sequence: TGTGCCAGCAGTTCGACAGGGAGGGTCGACTATGGCTACACCTTC. Translation: CASSSTGRVDYGYTF.